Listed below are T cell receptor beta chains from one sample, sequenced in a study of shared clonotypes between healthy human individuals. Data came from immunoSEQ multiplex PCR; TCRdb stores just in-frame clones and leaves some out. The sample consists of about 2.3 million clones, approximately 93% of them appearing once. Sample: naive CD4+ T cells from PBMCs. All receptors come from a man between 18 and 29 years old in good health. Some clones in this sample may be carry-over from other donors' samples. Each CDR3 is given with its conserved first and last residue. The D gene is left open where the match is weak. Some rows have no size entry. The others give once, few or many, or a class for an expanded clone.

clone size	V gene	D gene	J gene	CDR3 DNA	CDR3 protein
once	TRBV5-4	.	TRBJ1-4	TGTGCCAGCGGACAAACGGGGGTTGACGAAAAACTGTTTTTT	CASGQTGVDEKLFF
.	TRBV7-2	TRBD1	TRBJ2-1	TGTGCCAGCAGCGCTCGGGACAGGGGGTACAATGAGCAGTTCTTC	CASSARDRGYNEQFF
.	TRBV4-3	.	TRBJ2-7	TGCGCCAGCAGCCAAGTAATCGGGGGATACGAGCAGTACTTC	CASSQVIGGYEQYF
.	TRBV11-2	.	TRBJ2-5	TGTGCCAGCAGCCTTAGCGGAGGGGCGGCCCAGTACTTC	CASSLSGGAAQYF
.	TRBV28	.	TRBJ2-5	TGTGCCAGCAGCCAGGTTGAGGGGGGACAAGAGACCCAGTACTTC	CASSQVEGGQETQYF
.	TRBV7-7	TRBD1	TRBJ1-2	TGTGCCAGCAGCTTAGCAACAGGGGAGAGCTATGGCTACACCTTC	CASSLATGESYGYTF
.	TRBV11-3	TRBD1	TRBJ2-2	TGTGCCAGCAGGGGGGACAGGGGGTCTAACACCGGGGAGCTGTTTTTT	CASRGDRGSNTGELFF
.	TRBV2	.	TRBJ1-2	TGTGCCAGCAAAGGTGGAGCTAACTATGGCTACACCTTC	CASKGGANYGYTF
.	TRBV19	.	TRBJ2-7	TGTGCCAGTAGTATTGGGCGGCGACTGAGCTACGAGCAGTACTTC	CASSIGRRLSYEQYF
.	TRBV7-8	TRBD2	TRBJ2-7	TGTGCCAGCAGCTTAACGGCGGGAGGCACCTACGAGCAGTACTTC	CASSLTAGGTYEQYF
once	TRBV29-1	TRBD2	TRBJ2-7	TGCAGCGTTGGATGGCGGGAGCCCTACGAGCAGTACTTC	CSVGWREPYEQYF
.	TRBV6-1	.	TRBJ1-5	TGTGCCAGCAGTGAAGCGCTAGGAAGTCAGCCCCAGCATTTT	CASSEALGSQPQHF
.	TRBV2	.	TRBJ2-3	TGTGCCAGCACTCCCCCTTCGAAAACTAGCACAGATACGCAGTATTTT	CASTPPSKTSTDTQYF
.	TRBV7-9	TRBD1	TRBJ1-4	TGTGCCAGCAGCTTAGTTTCCCTACAGGGGGCGGCTAATGAAAAACTGTTTTTT	CASSLVSLQGAANEKLFF
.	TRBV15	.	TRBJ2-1	TGTGCCACCAGCAGCGATAAGGGGTATGAGCAGTTCTTC	CATSSDKGYEQFF
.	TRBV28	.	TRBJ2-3	TGTGCCAGCAGCACAGGGATAGATACGCAGTATTTT	CASSTGIDTQYF
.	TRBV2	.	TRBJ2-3	TGTGCCAGGGAGGGGGAGGGATTCACAGATACGCAGTATTTT	CAREGEGFTDTQYF
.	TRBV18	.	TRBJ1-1	TGTGCCAGCTCCCCGGGGGGGGCAAGGACTGAAGCTTTCTTT	CASSPGGARTEAFF
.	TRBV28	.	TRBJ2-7	TGTGCCAGCATTAAGGTCCGACCTTCCTACGAGCAGTACTTC	CASIKVRPSYEQYF
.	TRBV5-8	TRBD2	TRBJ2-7	TGTGCCAGCAGCCTGGGACTAGCGGGAGACGAGCAGTACTTC	CASSLGLAGDEQYF
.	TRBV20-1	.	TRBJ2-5	TGCAGTGGCAGAGTTCAAGAGACCCAGTACTTC	CSGRVQETQYF
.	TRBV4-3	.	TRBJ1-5	TGCGCCAGCAGCCTGCAGGGCGGCGGACAGCCCCAGCATTTT	CASSLQGGGQPQHF
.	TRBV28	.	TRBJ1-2	TGTGCCTCACGGGAGTCTTATGGCTACACCTTC	CASRESYGYTF
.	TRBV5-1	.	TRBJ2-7	TGCGCCAGCGTCGGGCCCTACTCCTACGAGCAGTACTTC	CASVGPYSYEQYF
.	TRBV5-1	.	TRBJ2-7	TGCGCCAGCAGCAAAGATAGGAGGTGGCAGGCAAGCTACGAGCAGTACTTC	CASSKDRRWQASYEQYF
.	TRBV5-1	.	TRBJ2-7	TGCGCCAGCAGCCAAACGACTGGCTACGAGCAGTACTTC	CASSQTTGYEQYF
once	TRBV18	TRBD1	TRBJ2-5	TGTGCCAGCTCACCGGTGTCCGGGACAGGGGGCGAGACCCAGTACTTC	CASSPVSGTGGETQYF
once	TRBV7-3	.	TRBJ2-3	TGTGCCAGCAGCCTCAAGCTGCCAGATACGCAGTATTTT	CASSLKLPDTQYF
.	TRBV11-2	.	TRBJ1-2	TGTGCCAGCAGCCAGGGGAGCATGCGTTTAGTGGATGGCTACACCTTC	CASSQGSMRLVDGYTF
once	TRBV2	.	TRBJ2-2	TGTGCCAGCAGTGTCGACACCGGGGAGCTGTTTTTT	CASSVDTGELFF
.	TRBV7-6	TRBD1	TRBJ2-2	TGTGCCAGCAGCGTTTCCGGGACAGCGAACACCGGGGAGCTGTTTTTT	CASSVSGTANTGELFF
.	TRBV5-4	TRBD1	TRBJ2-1	TGTGCCAGCAGCTTGGCCGGGCAGGGGGCGGGTGAGCAGTTCTTC	CASSLAGQGAGEQFF
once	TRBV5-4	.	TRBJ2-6	TGTGCCAGCAGCGACCCCCGATTTGGGGCCAACGTCCTGACTTTC	CASSDPRFGANVLTF
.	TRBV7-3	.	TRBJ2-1	TGTGCCAGCAGCCAAACGCGTTTGAGCTCCTACAATGAGCAGTTCTTC	CASSQTRLSSYNEQFF
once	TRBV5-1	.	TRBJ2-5	TGCGCCAGCAGCACTGGTCCAAGGGGAATCTATGAGACCCAGTACTTC	CASSTGPRGIYETQYF
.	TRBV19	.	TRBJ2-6	TGTGCCAGTAGTATTCTAGCTCACTATAAGGGGGCCAACGTCCTGACTTTC	CASSILAHYKGANVLTF
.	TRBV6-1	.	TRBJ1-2	TGTGCCAGCAGAAGGGACGCAACTAACTATGGCTACACCTTC	CASRRDATNYGYTF
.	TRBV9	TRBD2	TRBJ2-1	TGTGCCAGCACCCCTAGCGGGGATACTTTGGGTGAGCAGTTCTTC	CASTPSGDTLGEQFF
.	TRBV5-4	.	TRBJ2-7	TGTGCCAGCAGCTGGACCGGGGCCAACGAGCAGTACTTC	CASSWTGANEQYF
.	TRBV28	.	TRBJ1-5	TGTGCCAGCAGTCCAATCGACAGCTATCAGCCCCAGCATTTT	CASSPIDSYQPQHF
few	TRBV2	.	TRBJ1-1	TGTGCCAGCACCCGCCAGACAGGTGTGGGCACTGAAGCTTTCTTT	CASTRQTGVGTEAFF
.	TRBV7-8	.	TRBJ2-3	TGTGCCAGCAGCTTAGAACTGGAAGATACGCAGTATTTT	CASSLELEDTQYF
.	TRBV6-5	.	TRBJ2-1	TGTGCCAGCAGGGACTCGGGGAACTCCTACAATGAGCAGTTCTTC	CASRDSGNSYNEQFF
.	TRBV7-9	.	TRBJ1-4	TGTGCCAGCAGCTTAAAGGGGTTTGCAACTAATGAAAAACTGTTTTTT	CASSLKGFATNEKLFF
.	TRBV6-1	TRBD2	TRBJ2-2	TGTGCCAGCAGTCGAGCGGGGTACACCGGGGAGCTGTTTTTT	CASSRAGYTGELFF
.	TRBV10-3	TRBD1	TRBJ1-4	TGTGCCACTACCGGACAGGGGGCGGGTGAAAAACTGTTTTTT	CATTGQGAGEKLFF
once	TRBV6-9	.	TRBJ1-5	TGTGCCGATGTTTGGGCTATCGGCAATCAGCCCCAGCATTTT	CADVWAIGNQPQHF
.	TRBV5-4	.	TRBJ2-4	TGTGCCAGCAGCAGAGGGTCCCGAAACATTCAGTACTTC	CASSRGSRNIQYF
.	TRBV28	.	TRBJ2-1	TGTGCCAGCAGTCCCGGGACCTTTTCCTACAATGAGCAGTTCTTC	CASSPGTFSYNEQFF
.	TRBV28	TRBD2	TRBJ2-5	TGTGCCAGCAGTCCCGGGGGCGGGAGGGCCAGAGAGACCCAGTACTTC	CASSPGGGRARETQYF
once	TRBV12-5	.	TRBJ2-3	TGTGCTAGTGGTTTGGGTCAGTTTTACACAGATACGCAGTATTTT	CASGLGQFYTDTQYF
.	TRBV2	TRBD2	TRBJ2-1	TGTGCCAGCAGCCGACTAGCGGGAGGGTCCTACAATGAGCAGTTCTTC	CASSRLAGGSYNEQFF
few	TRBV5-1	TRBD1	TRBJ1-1	TGCGCCAGCAGCCTCGACAGGGCGAACACTGAAGCTTTCTTT	CASSLDRANTEAFF
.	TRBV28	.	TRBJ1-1	TGTGCCAGCAGTCCCGGACCGAGGATGAACACTGAAGCTTTCTTT	CASSPGPRMNTEAFF
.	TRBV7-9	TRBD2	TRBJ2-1	TGTGCCAGCAGCTTATTTACCCTAGCGGGGCTCTACAATGAGCAGTTCTTC	CASSLFTLAGLYNEQFF